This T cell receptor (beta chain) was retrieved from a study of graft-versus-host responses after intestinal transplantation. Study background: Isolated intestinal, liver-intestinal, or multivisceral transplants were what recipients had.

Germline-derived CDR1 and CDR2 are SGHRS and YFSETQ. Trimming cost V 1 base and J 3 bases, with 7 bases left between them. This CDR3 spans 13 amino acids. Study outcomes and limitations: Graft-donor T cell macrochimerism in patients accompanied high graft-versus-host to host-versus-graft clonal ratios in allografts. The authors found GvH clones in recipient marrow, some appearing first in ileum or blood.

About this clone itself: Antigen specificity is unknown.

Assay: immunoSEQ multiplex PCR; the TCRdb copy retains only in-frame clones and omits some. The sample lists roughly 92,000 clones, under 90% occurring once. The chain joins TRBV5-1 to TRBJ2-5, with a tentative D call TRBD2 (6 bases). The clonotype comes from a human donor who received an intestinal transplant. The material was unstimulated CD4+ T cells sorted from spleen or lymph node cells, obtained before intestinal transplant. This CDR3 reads CASSLRGEETQYF. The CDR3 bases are TGCGCCAGCAGCTTGCGCGGGGAAGAGACCCAGTACTTC.